The rows below give T cell receptor beta chains drawn from one sample of a study of blood T cell repertoires in COVID-19. Method: immunoSEQ multiplex PCR; TCRdb's copy keeps in-frame clones and lacks some. The sample consists of 300,000 to 350,000 clones, 75% to 90% of them appearing once. Sequences were obtained from PBMCs or T cells enriched from blood (not recorded which). These receptors all stem from a man under 40 who had recovered from COVID-19. Both conserved end residues are part of each CDR3. D genes are given only for firm matches. Size values are once, few and many counts, or a class for expanded clones, and some rows have none.

>-|-|TRBJ2-7|TRBV7-2
TGTGCCAGCAGCTTACGGGATCCGGGTGACGAGCAGTACTTC
CASSLRDPGDEQYF
>-|-|TRBJ2-7|TRBV7-2
TGTGCCAGCACCCGACAGGACTCCTACGAGCAGTACTTC
CASTRQDSYEQYF
>-|-|TRBJ2-7|TRBV5-1
TGCGCCAGCAGACCGGTTAGCAGCTCCTACGAGCAGTACTTC
CASRPVSSSYEQYF
>once|-|TRBJ2-5|TRBV29-1
TGCAGCGGGGGTGGCGGAGAGACCCAGTACTTC
CSGGGGETQYF
>few|-|TRBJ2-6|TRBV6-1
TGTGCCAGCAGTGAAATGCCGGTGTATGGGGCCAACGTCCTGACTTTC
CASSEMPVYGANVLTF
>few|TRBD1|TRBJ2-2|TRBV24-1
TGTGCCACCTTTGGGACAGGCTTCCAGTCGGAGCTGTTTTTT
CATFGTGFQSELFF
>-|TRBD2|TRBJ2-1|TRBV13
TGTGCCAGCAGCTTAGCCCCCAAAACCTCTAGCGGGGGTTGGAATGAGCAGTTCTTC
CASSLAPKTSSGGWNEQFF
>once|-|TRBJ1-5|TRBV7-8
TGTGCCAGCAGCTCCGGGGGGCGGGACAATCAGCCCCAGCATTTT
CASSSGGRDNQPQHF
>-|TRBD1|TRBJ2-2|TRBV6-6
TGTGCCAGCACCGGGACAGGGAACACCGGGGAGCTGTTTTTT
CASTGTGNTGELFF
>few|-|TRBJ1-6|TRBV2
TGTGCCAGCAGGGAACTGGACGGGGGTGATTCACCCCTCCACTTT
CASRELDGGDSPLHF
>-|-|TRBJ1-2|TRBV5-1
TGCGCCAGCAGCTTCACAGGGTCTAACTATGGCTACACCTTC
CASSFTGSNYGYTF
>-|-|TRBJ2-7|TRBV7-9
TGTGCCAGCAGCAGTCAGGGAGGCTACGAGCAGTACTTC
CASSSQGGYEQYF
>-|-|TRBJ1-2|TRBV6-1
TGTGCCAGCAGTGAAGGCGGATACCTTAATCCCTATGGCTACACCTTC
CASSEGGYLNPYGYTF
>once|-|TRBJ2-3|TRBV6-1
TGTGCCAGCAGTGAAGCGGGCGATTTCACAGATACGCAGTATTTT
CASSEAGDFTDTQYF
>-|-|TRBJ1-2|TRBV6-5
TGTGCCAGCAGTTACTCCCAGGGGCAGGTGAATGGCTACACCTTC
CASSYSQGQVNGYTF
>-|TRBD1|TRBJ1-2|TRBV24-1
TGTGCCACCAGTGATGAAGGACAGGGCAGGGGCGTCCGCTACACCTTC
CATSDEGQGRGVRYTF
>-|TRBD1|TRBJ2-7|TRBV19
TGTGCCAGTAGTTCCGGGACAGCGAGCTCCTACGAGCAGTACTTC
CASSSGTASSYEQYF
>-|TRBD2|TRBJ2-1|TRBV11-2
TGTGCCAGCAGCATATTTAGCGGGGCTTACAATGAGCAGTTCTTC
CASSIFSGAYNEQFF
>-|-|TRBJ2-2|TRBV6-4
TGTGCCAGCAGTGACTCGAAAACAGCAAACACCGGGGAGCTGTTTTTT
CASSDSKTANTGELFF
>-|-|TRBJ1-1|TRBV20-1
TGCAGTGCTAGTCGGGGAAGGTTTGGCACTGAAGCTTTCTTT
CSASRGRFGTEAFF
>-|-|TRBJ2-1|TRBV11-2
TGTGCCAGCAGCTTAGAAAAGAGAAACAATGAGCAGTTCTTC
CASSLEKRNNEQFF
>-|-|TRBJ1-1|TRBV4-2
TGTGCCAGCAGCCAAGGACTGCAGGGGACCATGAACACTGAAGCTTTCTTT
CASSQGLQGTMNTEAFF